This T cell receptor beta chain derives from a study of ipilimumab plus nivolumab after autologous stem cell transplantation. Germline V gene sequence: CDR1 LNHDA, CDR2 SQIVND (reference sequence). V gave up 6 bases and J gave up 8 bases, with 22 bases separating them. This CDR3 is built from 15 residues. Produced via immunoSEQ multiplex PCR; TCRdb's table is partial and in-frame only. The sample holds around 17,000 clones, more than 70% seen once. The rearrangement links TRBV19 to TRBJ1-2, with D possibly matching TRBD1 (6 bases). The sequence was obtained from a male donor with diffuse large B-cell lymphoma. This material consisted of PBMCs, taken in a trial of ipilimumab plus nivolumab as post-transplant consolidation. This chain's CDR3 is CASRTSWDTLEGYTF. The CDR3 bases are TGTGCCAGTAGGACCTCCTGGGACACTCTAGAGGGCTACACCTTC. Complete variable domain (other parts from reference TRBV19 and TRBJ1-2): DGGITQSPKYLFRKEGQNVTLSCEQNLNHDAMYWYRQDPGQGLRLIYYSQIVNDFQKGDIAEGYSVSREKKESFPLTVTSAQKNPTAFYLCASRTSWDTLEGYTFGSGTRLTVV.